Below, 21 T cell receptor beta chains from the same sample are listed, as sequenced in a study of molecular identifiers for immune sequencing clone quantification. TCRdb used MiXCR to reprocess the PCR reads, holding one entry per CDR3 protein. The sample has approximately 90,000 distinct CDR3 sequences, under 25% seen once. The sample taken for sequencing was naive CD8+ T cells from blood, with Jurkat cell RNA spiked in. The subset is: FACS-sorted CD8+CD4-CCR7+CD45RA+ naive T cells. These receptors originate from a human donor in good health. Some libraries in this study had Jurkat cell RNA spiked in.

Only a few counts were recorded for this clonotype. The genes are TRBV4-3 and TRBJ2-1, with 10 bases fitting TRBD2. CDR3 length: 19 amino acids. The junction had 16 bases not matched to a gene; V was cut back by 1 base and J by 7 bases. Germline V gene data show CDR1 as LGHNA and CDR2 as YSLEER. CDR3: CASSQALLGAGGLENEQFF. The CDR3 DNA reads as TGCGCCAGCAGCCAAGCCCTTCTTGGAGCGGGGGGGTTAGAGAATGAGCAGTTCTTC.

To note about this clonotype: This could be a read error, since a much larger clone is one nucleotide away. Lacking the conserved final phenylalanine or tryptophan, this CDR3 likely reflects a read error. The genes are TRBV5-1 and TRBJ2-5; D ambiguous. The CDR3 sequence is 16 residues long. V lost 6 bases and J 2 bases, leaving 20 bases between the germline ends. Looked up from germline, CDR1 is SGHRS and CDR2 is YFSETQ. The CDR3 loop is CASNSWVGNPQETQYL. The CDR3 nucleotides are TGCGCCAGCAATTCCTGGGTTGGAAATCCACAAGAGACCCAGTACCTC.

At least ten counts were recorded for this clonotype. The chain is built from TRBV4-3 and TRBJ1-1; no firm D call. This CDR3 is built from 15 residues. Trimming cost V 1 base and J 3 bases, with 12 bases left between them. The germline V gene has CDR1 LGHNA and CDR2 YSLEER. The CDR3, as DNA: TGCGCCAGCAGCCAAGGGTGGGGAAAGGACACTGAAGCTTTCTTT. Amino acid sequence: CASSQGWGKDTEAFF.

A word on this clonotype: A read error is possible here, since a much larger clone lies one base away. V usage is TRBV20-1 and J usage is TRBJ2-2, with D possibly TRBD1 on 6 matching bases. This CDR3 has 16 residues. CDR1 and CDR2 from the germline V gene are DFQATT and SNEGSKA (reference sequence). CDR3 DNA sequence: TGCGGTGCTAGTGGGGCGCCAGGGGCGCGGACCGGGGAGCTGTTTTTT. Translation: CGASGAPGARTGELFF.

On this clonotype: One end of the junction is discordant with germline, which a read error may explain. The chain carries TRBV7-6 and TRBJ2-7; D is possibly TRBD1 or TRBD2 (5 bases each). The CDR3 totals 16 residues. Germline V gene lookup returns CDR1 SGHVS and CDR2 FNYEAQ. For the CDR3, the DNA is TGTGCCGGCAGCTTAGTTTCAGACAGCGGCTCCTACGAGCAGTACTTC. This translates into CAGSLVSDSGSYEQYF.

V usage is TRBV24-1 and J usage is TRBJ2-1; possible D gene TRBD2, 5 bases. CDR3 size: 13 residues. Germline assignment: CDR1 KGHDR and CDR2 SFDVKD. V was trimmed by 9 bases and J by 7 bases, leaving 15 bases between them. CDR3: CATSPGRGNEQFF. Here the CDR3 DNA reads TGTGCCACCTCACCCGGAAGAGGGAATGAGCAGTTCTTC.

The rearrangement links TRBV4-1 to TRBJ1-2, with TRBD1 as a possible D gene (6 bases). Between the trimmed V and J ends, which lost 3 bases and 10 bases, there was a span of 27 bases. The germline V gene encodes CDR1 MGHRA and CDR2 YSYEKL. The length of the CDR3 is 17 residues. CDR3 protein: CASSQGSGALWRLLYTF. The CDR3 bases are TGCGCCAGCAGCCAGGGTTCGGGGGCGTTGTGGCGTTTACTCTACACCTTC.

This clonotype was recorded a few times. V is TRBV6-2 or TRBV6-3 and J is TRBJ2-3; D unresolved. V was pared by 6 bases and J by 0 bases, with 10 bases between. There are 14 residues in the CDR3. CDR1 and CDR2 (germline): MNHEY, SVGEGT. The CDR3 nucleotides are TGTGCCAGCAGGGTAGCTCAGAGCACAGATACGCAGTATTTT. The encoded protein is CASRVAQSTDTQYF.

As for this clonotype: Germline is not matched at one junction end, which may reflect a read error. The CDR3 nucleotides read TGTGCCGGCAGTTTAGCCAGGGCCACCGGGGAGCTGTTTTTT. It codes for CAGSLARATGELFF. The chain uses TRBV12-3 or TRBV12-4 and TRBJ2-2, with a tentative D call TRBD1 (5 bases). The CDR3 extends over 14 amino acids.

This clonotype has a count of ten or more. The chain recombines TRBV24-1 with TRBJ2-3, with 11 bases lining up with TRBD2. V dropped 12 bases and J dropped 9; count of bases not matched to a gene: 10. The CDR3 is 13 residues long. Germline values: CDR1 KGHDR, CDR2 SFDVKD. DNA for the CDR3: TGTGCCGCAACTAGCGGGGGAGCCGGGACGCAGTATTTT. It specifies CAATSGGAGTQYF.

This clonotype has at least ten counts. This sequence joins TRBV6-1 and TRBJ2-3; weak D call: TRBD2 (6 bases). The CDR3 covers 16 residues. Germline loops: CDR1 MNHNS, CDR2 SASEGT. V gave up 5 bases and J gave up 2 bases, with 17 bases separating them. CDR3 sequence (DNA): TGTGCCAGCAGTCTCCAGGGACTTGAAATCACAGATACGCAGTATTTT. It yields the protein CASSLQGLEITDTQYF.

This clonotype has ten or more counts. This rearrangement joins TRBV9 to TRBJ2-5; D is possibly TRBD1 (5 bases). Trimming left V 0 bases short and J 5 bases short, with 20 bases between. CDR3 length: 17 residues. CDR1 and CDR2 (germline): SGDLS, YYNGEE. The CDR3 loop reads CASSVDSGPPKGETQYF. The CDR3 bases are TGTGCCAGCAGCGTAGATTCAGGGCCCCCAAAGGGGGAGACCCAGTACTTC.

As regards this clonotype: A much more abundant neighbour one base away suggests this may be a read error. This sequence joins TRBV5-3 and TRBJ1-4; D is unresolved. TRBV5-3 is marked as an open reading frame, function uncertain. The CDR3 runs 13 residues. The CDR3 DNA follows: TGTGTCAGCAGTGCCGGGAGGAATGAAAAACTGTTTTTT. This translates into CVSSAGRNEKLFF.

This clonotype was seen more than once but under ten times. The V and J genes are TRBV7-2 and TRBJ2-1, with 9 bases fitting TRBD1. The V and J ends lost 3 bases and 8 bases, in that order; junction bases with no gene match: 8. This CDR3 spans 15 amino acids. CDR1 is SGHTA, CDR2 FQGNSA, per germline. The CDR3 protein is CASSFWTGAFDEQFF. CDR3 sequence (DNA): TGTGCCAGCAGCTTCTGGACAGGGGCGTTCGATGAGCAGTTCTTC.

Remarks on this clonotype: Possible read error: a much larger clone is one base away. Likely a read error: the CDR3 ends without its conserved phenylalanine or tryptophan. V usage is TRBV3-1 and J usage is TRBJ2-3; perhaps D is TRBD1 or TRBD2 (5 bases each). This CDR3 has 17 residues. CDR1 LGHDT and CDR2 YNNKEL come from the germline V gene (reference sequence). The germline V and J ends were trimmed by 0 bases and 8 bases, with 21 bases remaining between them. This CDR3 is CASSQDRRDDPWGTQYS. The CDR3 DNA sequence: TGTGCCAGCAGCCAAGACCGCCGGGACGACCCATGGGGTACGCAGTATTCT.

This clonotype was found many times. This sequence joins TRBV15 and TRBJ2-1; a possible D gene is TRBD1 (6 bases). The CDR3 extends over 11 amino acids. CDR1 is LNHNV, CDR2 YYDKDF, per germline (reference sequence). V lost 7 bases and J lost 7, with 8 bases in between. Here the CDR3 DNA reads TGTGCCACCAAAACAGGGAATGAGCAGTTCTTC. Encoded protein: CATKTGNEQFF. Combining the CDR3 with reference TRBV15 and TRBJ2-1 gives the whole variable domain DAMVIQNPRYQVTQFGKPVTLSCSQTLNHNVMYWYQQKSSQAPKLLFHYYDKDFNNEADTPDNFQSRRPNTSFCFLDIRSPGLGDTAMYLCATKTGNEQFFGPGTRLTVL.

In this sample, this clonotype turned up many times. The V gene is TRBV20-1, the J gene TRBJ2-3; tentative D call: TRBD2 (6 bases). The germline CDR1 and CDR2 sequences are DFQATT and SNEGSKA (reference sequence). Trimming shortened V by 5 bases and J by 2 bases, and 17 bases separated the two germline ends. The CDR3 length is 15 residues. As DNA, the CDR3 is TGCAGTGCTCAAGGAGGAGCGGGTCCCACAGATACGCAGTATTTT. Protein sequence: CSAQGGAGPTDTQYF.

This clonotype was detected ten times or more. This chain connects TRBV7-9 to TRBJ2-7; TRBD1 matches at 7 bases. V was pared by 5 bases and J by 5 bases, with 6 bases of the junction left unmatched. There are 13 residues in the CDR3. CDR1 is SEHNR and CDR2 is FQNEAQ in the germline V gene (reference sequence). The CDR3 nucleotides read TGTGCCAGCAGCCCTACAGGGGTCAACGAGCAGTACTTC. It translates to CASSPTGVNEQYF.

This clonotype was recorded many times. The gene calls are TRBV5-1 and TRBJ2-5; 7 nucleotides line up with TRBD1. V trimming: 6 bases; J trimming: 3 bases; junction bases outside the gene matches: 17. CDR1 and CDR2 (germline): SGHRS, YFSETQ. The CDR3 runs to 17 residues. The CDR3 coding sequence is TGCGCCAGCACCCCGGGGATTGGTTGGCAGGGGGAAGAGACCCAGTACTTC. It codes for CASTPGIGWQGEETQYF.

This clonotype showed up many times. The chain links TRBV7-8 to TRBJ2-7, with D unclear. The CDR3 is 13 residues long. Germline loops: CDR1 SGHVS, CDR2 FQNEAQ. V was clipped by 5 bases and J by 2 bases, with 10 bases between them. This CDR3 is CASSPDGPYEQYF. In DNA, the CDR3 is TGTGCCAGCAGCCCCGACGGTCCCTACGAGCAGTACTTC.

A few counts support this clonotype. The rearrangement uses TRBV29-1 and TRBJ2-7; TRBD1 aligns across 9 bases. CDR1 and CDR2 from the germline V gene are SQVTM and ANQGSEA. The ends lost 4 bases at V and 5 bases at J; junction bases unmatched: 9. This CDR3 is 14 amino acids long. For the CDR3, the DNA is TGCAGCGTTGGCGGACAGGGGAACATCGACGAGCAGTACTTC. This sequence encodes CSVGGQGNIDEQYF.